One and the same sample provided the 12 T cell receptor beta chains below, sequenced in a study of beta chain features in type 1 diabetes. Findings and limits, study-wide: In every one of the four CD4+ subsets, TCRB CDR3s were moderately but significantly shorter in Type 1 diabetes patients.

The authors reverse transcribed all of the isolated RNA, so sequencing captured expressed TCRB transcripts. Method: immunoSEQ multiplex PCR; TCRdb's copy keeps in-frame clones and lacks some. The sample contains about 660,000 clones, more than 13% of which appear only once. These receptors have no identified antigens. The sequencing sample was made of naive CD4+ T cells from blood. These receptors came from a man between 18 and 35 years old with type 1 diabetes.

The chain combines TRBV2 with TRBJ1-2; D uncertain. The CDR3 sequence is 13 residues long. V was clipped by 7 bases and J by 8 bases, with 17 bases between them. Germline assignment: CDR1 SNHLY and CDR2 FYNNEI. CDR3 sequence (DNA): TGTGCCAGCACCGAGGGAGGGCTGGGGGGCTACACCTTC. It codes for CASTEGGLGGYTF.

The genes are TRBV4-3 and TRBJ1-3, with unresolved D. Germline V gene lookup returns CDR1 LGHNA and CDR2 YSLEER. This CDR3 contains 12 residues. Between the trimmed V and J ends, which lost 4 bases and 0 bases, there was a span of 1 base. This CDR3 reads CASSLSGNTIYF. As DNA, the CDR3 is TGCGCCAGCAGCCTCTCTGGAAACACCATATATTTT.

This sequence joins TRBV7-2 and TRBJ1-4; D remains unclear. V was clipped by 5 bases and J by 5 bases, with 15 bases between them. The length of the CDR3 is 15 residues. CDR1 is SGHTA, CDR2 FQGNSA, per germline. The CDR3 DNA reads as TGTGCCAGCAGCGTAGACGGATACCGGAATGAAAAACTGTTTTTT. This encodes CASSVDGYRNEKLFF.

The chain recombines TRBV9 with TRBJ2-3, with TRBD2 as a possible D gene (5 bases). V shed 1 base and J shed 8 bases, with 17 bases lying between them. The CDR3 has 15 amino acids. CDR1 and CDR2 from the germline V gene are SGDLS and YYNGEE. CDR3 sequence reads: CASSVLSAAPGTQYF. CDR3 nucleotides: TGTGCCAGCAGCGTACTCTCAGCGGCTCCCGGTACGCAGTATTTT.

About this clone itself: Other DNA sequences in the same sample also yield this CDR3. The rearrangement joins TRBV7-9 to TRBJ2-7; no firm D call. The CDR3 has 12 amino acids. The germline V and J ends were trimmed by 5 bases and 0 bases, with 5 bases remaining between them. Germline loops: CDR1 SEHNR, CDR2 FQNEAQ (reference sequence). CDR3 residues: CASSPSSYEQYF. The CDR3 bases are TGTGCCAGCAGCCCGTCCTCCTACGAGCAGTACTTC.

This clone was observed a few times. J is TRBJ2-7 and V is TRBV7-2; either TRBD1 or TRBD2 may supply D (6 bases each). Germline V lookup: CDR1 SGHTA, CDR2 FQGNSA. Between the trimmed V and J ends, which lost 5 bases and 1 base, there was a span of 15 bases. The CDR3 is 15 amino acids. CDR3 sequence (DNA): TGTGCCAGCAGCCGTGCGGGACAACTTTCCTACGAGCAGTACTTC. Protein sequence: CASSRAGQLSYEQYF. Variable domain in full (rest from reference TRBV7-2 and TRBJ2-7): GAGVSQSPSNKVTEKGKDVELRCDPISGHTALYWYRQSLGQGLEFLIYFQGNSAPDKSGLPSDRFSAERTGGSVSTLTIQRTQQEDSAVYLCASSRAGQLSYEQYFGPGTRLTVT.

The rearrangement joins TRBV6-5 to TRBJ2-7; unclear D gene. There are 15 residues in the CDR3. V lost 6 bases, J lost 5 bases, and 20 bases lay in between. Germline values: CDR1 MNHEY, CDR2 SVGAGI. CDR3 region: CASRAPEGGLNEQYF. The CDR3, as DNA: TGTGCCAGCAGAGCCCCCGAAGGTGGCTTGAACGAGCAGTACTTC.

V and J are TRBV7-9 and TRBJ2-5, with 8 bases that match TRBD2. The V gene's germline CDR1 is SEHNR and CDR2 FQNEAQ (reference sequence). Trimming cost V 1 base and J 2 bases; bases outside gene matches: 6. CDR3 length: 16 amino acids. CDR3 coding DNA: TGTGCCAGCAGCTTAGGGGCTAGCGGGCTTCAAGAGACCCAGTACTTC. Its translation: CASSLGASGLQETQYF.

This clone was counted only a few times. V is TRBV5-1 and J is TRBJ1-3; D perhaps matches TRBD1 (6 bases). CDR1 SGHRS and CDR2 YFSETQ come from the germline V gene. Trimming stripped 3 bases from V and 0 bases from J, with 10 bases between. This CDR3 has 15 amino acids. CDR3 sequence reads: CASSSGASSGNTIYF. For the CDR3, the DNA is TGCGCCAGCAGCTCGGGGGCCTCCTCTGGAAACACCATATATTTT.

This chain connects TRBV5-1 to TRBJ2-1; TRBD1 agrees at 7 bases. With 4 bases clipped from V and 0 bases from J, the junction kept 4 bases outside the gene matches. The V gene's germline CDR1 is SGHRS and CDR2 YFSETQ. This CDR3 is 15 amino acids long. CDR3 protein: CASSEGTASYNEQFF. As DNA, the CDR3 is TGCGCCAGCAGCGAAGGGACAGCCTCCTACAATGAGCAGTTCTTC.

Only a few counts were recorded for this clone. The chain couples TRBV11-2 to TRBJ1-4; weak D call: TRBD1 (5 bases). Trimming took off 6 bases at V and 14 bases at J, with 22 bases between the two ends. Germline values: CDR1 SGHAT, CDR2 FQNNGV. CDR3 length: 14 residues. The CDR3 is CASRKTSGGGFLFF. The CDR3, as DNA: TGTGCCAGCAGAAAGACCTCCGGGGGAGGATTCCTGTTTTTT.

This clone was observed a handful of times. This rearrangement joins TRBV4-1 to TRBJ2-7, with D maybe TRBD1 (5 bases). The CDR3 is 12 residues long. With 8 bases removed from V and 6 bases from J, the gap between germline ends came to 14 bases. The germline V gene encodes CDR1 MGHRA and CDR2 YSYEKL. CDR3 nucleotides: TGCGCCAGCCAAAATCCTAGGGGCGAGCAGTACTTC. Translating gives CASQNPRGEQYF.